This TCR beta chain was identified in a study of cytomegalovirus exposure and HLA in healthy donors (dated by TCRdb to 2015 to 2018). Study-level background: An earlier analysis of about 560 of the donors reported about 280 Gb of sequence data and around 100 million unique TCR beta sequences obtained from around 190 million T cells. An early release that covered around 590 HLA-typed donors contained approximately 300 gigabases of sequencing data and tens of millions of unique TCR sequences. Of the approximately 400 genotyped donors, 80% to 90% were placed in the genetic ancestry cluster associated with self-reported Caucasian donors. The study aimed to test whether cataloging public T cell receptors could reveal signatures of past pathogen exposure. The study used immunosequencing to profile the T cell repertoires of 666 subjects and linked those repertoires to cytomegalovirus serostatus. A separate validation cohort of roughly 130 different subjects was used in addition to the roughly 700-subject first cohort. To predict cytomegalovirus infection status, the study brought together high-throughput TCR immunosequencing, statistical association of individual TCRs with disease status, and machine learning. A later analysis re-analyzed previously published TCR beta repertoires from several hundred donors and added high-resolution HLA genotyping to study TCR occurrence patterns. Rather than using new phenotypic data, the later analysis identified candidate immune exposures from TCR beta sequences and from how often those sequences occurred across donors. An earlier analysis of about 600 of the donors used high-throughput TCR beta sequencing to judge whether each TCR beta V gene segment behaved as functional or pseudogenic. Donor age, sex, ethnicity and CMV serostatus were compiled together with the repertoire data. A later genetic analysis used genome-wide SNP genotypes for about three fifths of the 666 donors, treating that subset as a discovery cohort. Every discovery cohort repertoire had been produced on one sequencing platform. HLA typing included class I and class II loci at four-digit resolution. Typing coverage varied by locus: roughly 629-630 donors for A, B, C, DRB1 and DQB1; approximately 500 for DQA1; 600 to 610 for DPA1; 450 to 480 for DPB1. Because of strong linkage in the cohort, roughly five DR-DQ haplotypes were treated as single units for association and clustering. Across under 500 genotyped donors of the cohort, an average of roughly 200,000 unique TCR beta nucleotide sequences per donor were sequenced, and approximately 17% of those sequences were non-productive.

Library creation used the immunoSEQ multiplex PCR assay. For the multiplex PCR, a mixture combining 60 forward primers for TCR Vbeta segments and 13 reverse primers for TCR Jbeta segments was used. The CDR3 region of rearranged TCR beta genes was amplified from genomic DNA by a multiplex PCR assay. On the Illumina HiSeq System, the amplified TCR beta libraries were sequenced as 87-base-pair reads. For the original study's pipeline: Across the 670 or so repertoires, a later analysis counted 80 million or so unique TCR beta chains, approximately 10 million of which were shared by at least two donors. Raw reads were error-corrected and collapsed into unique sequences by a nearest-neighbor algorithm in which closely related sequences were merged to remove PCR and sequencing errors. V, D and J gene segments were assigned by aligning CDR3 sequences to IMGT reference sequences. For a sequence to be retained, a match of at least six nucleotides to both a V gene segment and a J gene segment was required. Rearrangements were called productive when the CDR3 lacked stop codons and stayed in frame with V and J; all others were non-productive. CDR3 was defined according to IMGT convention as the region running from the second conserved V-encoded cysteine to the conserved J-encoded phenylalanine. The earlier analysis of about 500 of the donors excluded sequences that lacked an unambiguous match to a single V gene segment. An earlier analysis of 500 to 600 of the donors classified V segments as functional when productive rearrangements were above 56.7% and as segregating when the standard deviation between donors was above 5%. A statistical classification framework was built for diagnosing cytomegalovirus status from the catalog of TCR beta chain sequences. In a later analysis, V and J genes were assigned by comparing TCR nucleotide sequences against IMGT/GENE-DB human TR gene sequences. The TCRdist pipeline was used in a later analysis to assign CDR3 sequences and most-parsimonious VDJ recombination scenarios. In a later analysis, each TCR beta chain was defined by its CDR3 amino acid sequence together with its V-gene family, and reads lacking a unique V-gene family were excluded. In a later analysis, 500 to 700 highly shared, low-generation-probability nucleotide sequences were removed to address suspected cross-contamination and a sequencing artifact. For each public chain, a later analysis derived a clonal expansion index from normalized ranks of inferred template counts within each repertoire. In a later analysis, generation probabilities were computed with a VDJ recombination model fitted to out-of-frame rearrangements, and the resulting probabilities were checked against IGoR. In a later analysis, hypergeometric tests were used to score TCR-TCR, TCR-HLA and TCR-CMV co-occurrence, with a repertoire-size bias correction applied to TCR pairs. A later analysis estimated false discovery rates by permuting HLA or CMV assignments 20 times. In a later analysis, co-occurring TCRs were grouped with DBSCAN, and TCRdist sequence similarity was added when clustering was performed within HLA-allele-positive subsets. For co-occurrence clustering, repertoires with fewer than 30,000 or more than 120,000 public chains were excluded, along with roughly 5 repertoires with anomalous nucleotide sharing. TCRdb carries this immuneACCESS record with in-frame sequences only. Its versions omit some clonotypes, under half of them owing to an unresolved V gene in the studies checked, with the rest unexplained. V, J and clone size derive from that table, while D and trimming were established from the DNA sequence. The sample table contains fewer than 200,000 clones; only one count was recorded for roughly 78% of them. The ten largest make up about 0.63% of the sample.

Reading from cysteine to phenylalanine, the CDR3 counts 13 amino acids. The entry retains the CDR3 DNA only, 39 bases that are in frame from base 1. V and J are truncated by 5 bases and 6 bases respectively, leaving an intervening sequence of 11 bases. The germline V gene (reference sequence) specifies LNHDA as CDR1 and SQIVND as CDR2. A note on this clone: No cognate antigen has been identified for it. The record has no base qualities; no much larger clone is one base away.

General conclusions and limits of the study: In an earlier analysis of some 640 of the donors, most TCR beta V segments were observed in productive rearrangements about 87% or about 30% of the time, broadly matching IMGT annotations. A few of the identified cytomegalovirus-associated TCR beta chains were confirmed in vitro to be specific for cytomegalovirus antigens. Linkage disequilibrium might explain the correlated functional status among segregating V segments, but an unknown experimental factor could not be excluded. A total of fewer than 200 TCR beta chains were listed by the study as associated with cytomegalovirus. Assigning TCR associations to individual alleles was difficult when HLA alleles, especially DR and DQ, strongly co-occurred. Because HLA typing was unavailable for some donors at each locus, only the typed subset was used in association tests. The cohort was sequenced for TCR beta chains only, and without alpha or paired-chain data the features that could be detected were limited. CMV serostatus was the only immune exposure information available for the cohort. In a later analysis, most CMV-associated TCR beta chains were found to appear HLA-restricted, with HLA associations seemingly driven largely by CMV exposure. The classifier was reported to diagnose cytomegalovirus status with high specificity and sensitivity in both the original and validation cohorts. In a later analysis, several top co-occurrence clusters were reported to appear linked to parvovirus B19, influenza, CMV and Epstein-Barr virus. A further reported finding was that TCR beta sequences accurately predicted the HLA-A and HLA-B alleles for most subjects in the first cohort. In a later genetic analysis, fewer N-insertions in productive TCRs were reported among donors in an Asian-associated ancestry cluster than the approximately 630-donor mean. It was suggested by the authors that the approach could potentially be generalized to other disease states and immunological phenotypes. Across donors, most TCR sequences were observed very rarely, whereas some public TCRs were present in many individuals. In a later genetic analysis, a missense DCLRE1C variant was associated with V-gene and J-gene trimming of TCR beta chains, and the association was replicated in an independent cohort. In a later analysis, HLA-associated TCR beta chains showed more clonal expansion and lower generation probabilities than non-associated chains that were equally common. Sequencing depth was assumed to be roughly uniform across donors in the presence/absence analyses, though that assumption may not hold. Some IMGT-functional V segments, including TRBV6-2 and TRBV6-3, could not be told apart with the 87-base-pair reads, so those segments were excluded. The earlier analysis of about 600 of the donors excluded some 15 rarely observed V segments, including chromosome 9 orphons, because counts were too low. A cluster of highly shared sequence variants was judged likely to represent a technical artifact of the sequencing pipeline. A later analysis found that TCR association rates varied across HLA loci, with DRB1 alleles showing the most associated TCRs and HLA-C alleles the fewest. A later analysis associated about 17,000 TCR beta sequences with specific HLA alleles at a false discovery rate of 0.05.

In total, fewer than 750 healthy bone marrow donors made up the cohort. At the time of sampling, all cohort members were nominally healthy, though unrecorded immune exposures were likely present. The donor was CMV seronegative and belonged to the group of around 350 seronegative cohort members. Every donor gave a peripheral blood sample, and the peripheral blood mononuclear cells from that sample were used for TCR beta sequencing. Genomic DNA was extracted from the blood cell samples with the Qiagen DNeasy Blood Extraction Kit. Sequenced sample: PBMCs. The TCR comes from a boy between 10 and 17 years old in good health and CMV-seronegative. The V and J genes are TRBV19 and TRBJ1-5; TRBD1 is a weak D gene call, 5 bases matching. The CDR3 reads as follows: CASSPSQGQPQHF. In nucleotide form, the sequence is TGTGCCAGTAGTCCCTCTCAGGGTCAGCCCCAGCATTTT.